These 12 T cell receptor beta chains were sequenced from one sample in a study of regulatory T cells in long-lasting Graves disease. Described time point: newly diagnosed GD, antithyroid drugs for less than 3 months. Researchers made the TCR library from RNA that was extracted from PBMCs. The TCR beta library used iRepertoire HTBI primers with Arm-PCR amplification of CDR3. TCRdb redid the calling of the multiplex PCR reads with MiXCR, one entry per CDR3 protein. The sample comprises approximately 490,000 distinct CDR3 sequences, 15% to 20% of which are singletons, and 10% to 15% rests with the top ten. The sample also formed part of further work on T cells in Graves' hyperthyroidism and ophthalmopathy.

The sequencing used peripheral blood mononuclear cells (PBMCs), collected at new diagnosis, from a patient treated with antithyroid drugs. The receptors originated from a man in his forties with Graves disease.

This clonotype was counted ten times or more. The rearrangement uses TRBV3-1 and TRBJ2-2, with 7 bases matching TRBD1. This CDR3 comprises 20 residues. The germline V gene has CDR1 LGHDT and CDR2 YNNKEL (reference sequence). V dropped 0 bases and J dropped 1; count of bases not matched to a gene: 14. DNA of the CDR3: TGTGCCAGCAGCCAAGATCCGTCACAGGGGCCCCACGTGAACACCGGGGAGCTGTTTTTT. Its translation: CASSQDPSQGPHVNTGELFF.

This clonotype was found many times. The chain has TRBV12-3 or TRBV12-4 and TRBJ1-1; no reliable D call. V gave up 4 bases and J gave up 5 bases, with 11 bases separating them. There are 13 residues in the CDR3. The CDR3 DNA reads TGTGCCAGCAGTTATCAGGAGGGTACTGAAGCTTTCTTT. Protein: CASSYQEGTEAFF.

V and J are TRBV7-3 and TRBJ1-2; D not certain. The V end lost 3 bases, the J end lost 1 base, and 12 bases lay between the germline ends. This CDR3 is 15 amino acids long. Germline-derived CDR1 and CDR2 are SGHTA and FQGTGA. Here the CDR3 reads CASSFNEHYNYGYTF. CDR3 nucleotide sequence: TGTGCCAGCAGCTTTAACGAACATTATAACTATGGCTACACCTTC.

The rearrangement uses TRBV28 and TRBJ2-1; 9 positions match TRBD2. V trimming: 6 bases; J trimming: 4 bases; junction bases outside the gene matches: 13. This CDR3 region has 17 residues. Germline V gives CDR1 MDHEN, CDR2 SYDVKM. CDR3 DNA sequence: TGTGCCAGCAGCTTAGTCAGTAGCGGGGGCCGATACAATGAGCAGTTCTTC. It encodes CASSLVSSGGRYNEQFF.

This clonotype occurred a few times. The chain recombines TRBV10-2 with TRBJ1-4; 8 bases map to TRBD1. The CDR3 loop spans 14 amino acids. The J segment lost 7 bases and the V segment lost 5 bases, leaving 6 bases of the junction unmatched. CDR1 is WSHSY, CDR2 SAAADI, per germline. The CDR3 nucleotides are TGCGCCAGCAGTCAACAGGGGGTTCGTGAAAAACTGTTTTTT. This translates into CASSQQGVREKLFF.

This clonotype was detected only a few times. This chain links TRBV2 with TRBJ2-6; a weak D match, TRBD2 (5 bases). V was clipped by 8 bases and J by 3 bases, with 14 bases between them. Per germline, CDR1 SNHLY and CDR2 FYNNEI. The CDR3 contains 15 residues. The CDR3 protein is CASGGGLGGANVLTF. The CDR3 DNA sequence: TGTGCCAGCGGAGGTGGACTTGGTGGGGCCAACGTCCTGACTTTC. The full variable domain, its missing parts supplied by reference TRBV2 and TRBJ2-6, is EPEVTQTPSHQVTQMGQEVILRCVPISNHLYFYWYRQILGQKVEFLVSFYNNEISEKSEIFDDQFSVERPDGSNFTLKIRSTKLEDSAMYFCASGGGLGGANVLTFGAGSRLTVL.

This clonotype occurred many times. The chain employs TRBV30 and TRBJ2-3, with D perhaps TRBD2 (6 bases). This CDR3 contains 14 residues. CDR1 GTSNPN and CDR2 SVGIG come from the germline V gene (reference sequence). V was trimmed by 4 bases and J by 1 base, leaving 12 bases between them. The DNA of the CDR3 is TGTGCCTGGACATGGGCTAGCGGCACAGATACGCAGTATTTT. Residues: CAWTWASGTDTQYF.

This clonotype was found many times. This rearrangement joins TRBV6-1 to TRBJ1-1; no definite D call. Germline-derived CDR1 and CDR2 are MNHNS and SASEGT. CDR3 length equals 11 residues. Trimming cost V 5 bases and J 10 bases, with 11 bases left between them. The CDR3 sequence: CASSKLVGAFF. The CDR3 DNA reads as TGTGCCAGCAGTAAGCTTGTGGGAGCTTTCTTT.

The table lists this clonotype with many counts. V gene TRBV28 combines with J gene TRBJ1-5, with 7 nucleotides matching TRBD1. This CDR3 has 12 amino acids. Germline CDR1 MDHEN, CDR2 SYDVKM. V lost 7 bases and J lost 5; bases outside the gene matches: 2. The CDR3 here is CASNDRDQPQHF. The CDR3 DNA sequence: TGTGCCAGCAATGACAGGGATCAGCCCCAGCATTTT.

This sequence joins TRBV28 and TRBJ2-7; TRBD2 matches at 8 bases. CDR3 length: 14 amino acids. V was pared by 6 bases and J by 6 bases, with 10 bases of the junction left unmatched. The germline CDR1 and CDR2 sequences are MDHEN and SYDVKM. As DNA, the CDR3 is TGTGCCAGCAGAGTCCCAGCGGGAGAGGGCGAGCAGTACTTC. As protein: CASRVPAGEGEQYF. The complete variable domain, with remaining parts taken from reference TRBV28 and TRBJ2-7, reads DVKVTQSSRYLVKRTGEKVFLECVQDMDHENMFWYRQDPGLGLRLIYFSYDVKMKEKGDIPEGYSVSREKKERFSLILESASTNQTSMYLCASRVPAGEGEQYFGPGTRLTVT.

This clonotype was recorded a few times. J is TRBJ2-1 and V is TRBV24-1; the D gene is possibly TRBD1 (6 bases). The CDR3 covers 15 residues. V was shortened by 9 bases and J by 0 bases, with 14 bases between the two germline ends. Germline loops: CDR1 KGHDR, CDR2 SFDVKD. The CDR3: CATSGALSSYNEQFF. The CDR3 DNA sequence: TGTGCCACCTCAGGGGCGTTGAGCTCCTACAATGAGCAGTTCTTC.

This clonotype was seen ten or more times. The rearrangement uses TRBV18 and TRBJ1-1; unclear D gene. Germline V lookup: CDR1 KGHSH, CDR2 LQKENI. The CDR3 spans 14 residues. V dropped 6 bases and J dropped 9 bases, with 20 bases sitting between them. In DNA form, the CDR3 reads TGTGCCAGCTCTCCGGAGGCCGGTTCCCACAAAGCTTTCTTT. Translated: CASSPEAGSHKAFF. The whole variable domain, remainder taken from reference TRBV18 and TRBJ1-1, is NAGVMQNPRHLVRRRGQEARLRCSPMKGHSHVYWYRQLPEEGLKFMVYLQKENIIDESGMPKERFSAEFPKEGPSILRIQQVVRGDSAAYFCASSPEAGSHKAFFGQGTRLTVV.